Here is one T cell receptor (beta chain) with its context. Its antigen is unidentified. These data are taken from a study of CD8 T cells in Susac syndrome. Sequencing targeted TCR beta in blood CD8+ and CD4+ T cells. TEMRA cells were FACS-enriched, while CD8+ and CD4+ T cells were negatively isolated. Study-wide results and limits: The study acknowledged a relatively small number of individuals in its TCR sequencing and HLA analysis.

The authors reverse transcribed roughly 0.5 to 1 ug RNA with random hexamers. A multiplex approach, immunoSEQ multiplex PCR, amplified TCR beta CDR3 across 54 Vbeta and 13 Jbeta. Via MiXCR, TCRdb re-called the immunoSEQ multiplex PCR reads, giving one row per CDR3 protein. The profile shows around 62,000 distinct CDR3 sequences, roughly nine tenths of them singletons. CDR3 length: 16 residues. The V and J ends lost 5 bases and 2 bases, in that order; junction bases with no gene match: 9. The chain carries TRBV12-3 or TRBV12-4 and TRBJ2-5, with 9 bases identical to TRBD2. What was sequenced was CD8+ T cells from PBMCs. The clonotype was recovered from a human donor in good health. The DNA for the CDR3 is TGTGCCAGCAGTGCCGCGGGGGGGTGGGGGCAAGAGACCCAGTACTTC. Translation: CASSAAGGWGQETQYF.